This T cell receptor beta chain originates from a study of regulatory T cells in long-lasting Graves disease. General study points: Patients with persistent Graves' had lower TCR diversity than newly diagnosed patients. Tissue studied was limited to peripheral blood, excluding thyroid tissue.

This sample's time point: newly diagnosed GD, antithyroid drugs for less than 3 months. From PBMCs, RNA was extracted and then used to make the TCR library. Graves' disease diagnoses followed American Thyroid Association guidelines. Peripheral blood, at 7.5 to 9 milliliters, went into EDTA tubes. This clonotype turned up a few times. Its antigen is not identified. The CDR3 runs 16 residues. Per germline, CDR1 KGHDR and CDR2 SFDVKD. The V and J ends lost 2 bases and 5 bases respectively, with 16 bases between them. The TCR beta library used iRepertoire HTBI primers with Arm-PCR amplification of CDR3. TCRdb passed the multiplex PCR reads through MiXCR, listing each CDR3 protein once. This sample yields about 320,000 distinct CDR3 sequences, of which over 15% are seen a single time; more than 35% belongs to the top ten.

The source is a female donor with Graves disease. Specimen: peripheral blood mononuclear cells (PBMCs), collected at new diagnosis, from a patient treated with antithyroid drugs. V gene TRBV24-1 combines with J gene TRBJ2-3; maybe TRBD2 (6 bases). Here the CDR3 DNA reads TGTGCCACCAGTGATTCGAGGCTACTAGCTGGAGATACGCAGTATTTT. Its translation is CATSDSRLLAGDTQYF.